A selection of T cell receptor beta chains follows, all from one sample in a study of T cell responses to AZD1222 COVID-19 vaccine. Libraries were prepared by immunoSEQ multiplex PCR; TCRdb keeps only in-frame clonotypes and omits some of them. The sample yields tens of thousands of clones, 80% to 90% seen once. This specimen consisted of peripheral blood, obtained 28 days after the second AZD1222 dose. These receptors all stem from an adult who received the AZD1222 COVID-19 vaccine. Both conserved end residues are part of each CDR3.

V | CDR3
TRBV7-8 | CASSPEAQMNTEAFF
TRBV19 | CASSIEGRWNEKLFF
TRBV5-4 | CASSLRSGEGYGYTF
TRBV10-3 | CAISDLGGSAEAFF
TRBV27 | CASSLSLKNSPLHF
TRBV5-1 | CASSSLGQAAYNEQFF
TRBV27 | CASRSSGRAGLGEQFF
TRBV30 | CACQTWGVYGEAFF
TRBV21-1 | CASSSTRPGESSYNEQFF
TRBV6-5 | CASRGTGGLDEQYF
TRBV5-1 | CASRQRQGMNTEAFF
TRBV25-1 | CASTKYGGTEAFF
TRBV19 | CASRSRGGDEQYF
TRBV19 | CASSIPGSGNTIYF
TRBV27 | CASSLRGRNYGYTF